This T cell receptor beta chain stems from a study of lymphopenia after photon versus proton radiotherapy. Study findings and constraints: After the lymphocyte nadir, photon-treated repertoires showed oligoclonal expansion, especially of CD8+ Temra cells.

This table comes from immunoSEQ multiplex PCR, and its TCRdb copy is limited to in-frame clones, with some not included. In the table there are about 16,000 clones, about nine tenths of which are singletons. On this clone: Its antigen is still unknown.

This TCR derives from a man in his 70s with pancreatic cancer. Sequencing used peripheral blood, obtained from a patient treated with proton-based radiotherapy.

The DNA for the CDR3 is TGCGCCAGCAGCACCCTGACAGGGTCGGATTGGAACGAGCAGTACTTC. This codes for CASSTLTGSDWNEQYF. The chain recombines TRBV4-1 with TRBJ2-7, with 7 bases fitting TRBD1. Germline assignment: CDR1 MGHRA and CDR2 YSYEKL. V was clipped by 5 bases and J by 5 bases; unmatched bases: 15. The CDR3 is 16 residues long.